This T cell receptor beta chain was found in a study of blood T cells in healthy people across ages. The overall study: Template switching picked up about one barcoded beta molecule for each two T cells. Overall study results and limits: TCR beta diversity tracked closely with naive T cell percentage. Naive CD4+ cells and diversity were both higher in long-lived donors than in aged donors.

Germline lookup yields CDR1 SQVTM and CDR2 ANQGSEA. The CDR3 extends over 11 amino acids. Concerning this clonotype: As yet, its antigen is unknown. The junction differs from germline at one of its ends, possibly a read error.

A second roughly 7 to 12 cycle PCR used barcoded and J-beta primers. Each of the cDNA molecules was tagged by a template-switch adaptor with 12 random nucleotides. TCRdb passed the 5' RACE reads through MiXCR, listing each CDR3 protein once. In the table there are 1.5 million to 2 million distinct CDR3 sequences, roughly two fifths of which are singletons. The chain employs TRBV29-1 and TRBJ2-5, with D tentatively TRBD2 (6 bases). The sequence came from a human donor in good health. The sequenced sample was blood. The CDR3 protein is CSVEAGEAQYF. The CDR3 nucleotides read TGCAGCGTTGAAGCGGGAGAGGCCCAGTACTTC.